Listed below are T cell receptor beta chains from one sample, sequenced in a study of OX40 agonist ivuxolimab in advanced cancers. Produced via immunoSEQ multiplex PCR; TCRdb's table is partial and in-frame only. This sample yields roughly 20,000 clones, of which about 90% are seen a single time; about 16% belongs to the top ten. Here the sequenced sample was CD4+ or CD8+ T cells sorted from blood, taken in a trial of the OX40 agonist ivuxolimab. These receptors all come from an adult with an advanced solid tumor such as melanoma, head and neck, liver or kidney cancer. Each CDR3 is given with its conserved first and last residue. A D gene is named only where the DNA matches it firmly. Clone size, where shown, is once, few, many, or a class for clones that have expanded.

clone_size j_call d_call v_call cdr3_aa cdr3_nt
. TRBJ2-1 . TRBV7-9 CASSLGPIAEQFF TGTGCCAGCAGCTTAGGCCCTATAGCTGAGCAGTTCTTC
. TRBJ1-1 . TRBV6-1 CASSPGHLTEAFF TGTGCCAGCAGCCCGGGACACCTGACCGAAGCTTTCTTT
. TRBJ1-2 TRBD1 TRBV19 CASSMGGQGALNYGYTF TGTGCCAGTAGTATGGGGGGACAGGGGGCTCTCAACTACGGCTACACCTTC
. TRBJ1-6 . TRBV7-2 CASSLVLGTASGSPLHF TGTGCCAGCAGCTTAGTGCTTGGGACGGCCTCGGGGTCACCCCTCCACTTT
. TRBJ2-6 TRBD1 TRBV5-6 CASSEGTGAGANVLTF TGTGCCAGCAGCGAGGGCACAGGGGCTGGGGCCAACGTCCTGACTTTC
once TRBJ1-5 TRBD1 TRBV5-6 CASSLGQGGQPQHF TGTGCCAGCAGCCTCGGACAGGGGGGTCAGCCCCAGCATTTT
. TRBJ2-5 . TRBV19 CASSIDLEETQYF TGTGCCAGTAGTATAGATTTGGAGGAGACCCAGTACTTC
. TRBJ1-2 TRBD1 TRBV5-8 CASSGGQGAWAF TGTGCCAGCAGCGGGGGACAGGGGGCCTGGGCCTTC
. TRBJ2-7 TRBD1 TRBV5-6 CASSSPGTGFPYEQYF TGTGCCAGCAGCTCCCCCGGGACAGGCTTCCCCTACGAGCAGTACTTC
once TRBJ2-3 . TRBV9 CASSVGGARTDTQYF TGTGCCAGCAGCGTAGGCGGAGCGAGGACAGATACGCAGTATTTT
. TRBJ2-7 . TRBV7-2 CASSSFLGGLDEQYF TGTGCCAGCAGCTCTTTTCTCGGGGGTCTGGACGAGCAGTACTTC
. TRBJ1-4 . TRBV5-4 CASSARVEEKLFF TGTGCCAGCAGCGCCAGGGTTGAGGAAAAACTGTTTTTT
large TRBJ2-7 . TRBV4-1 CASSQVPGFEQYF TGCGCCAGCAGCCAAGTTCCGGGGTTCGAGCAGTACTTC
. TRBJ1-1 . TRBV6-5 CASSPSRGGVAEAFF TGTGCCAGCAGTCCCTCGAGGGGTGGGGTTGCTGAAGCTTTCTTT
. TRBJ2-3 TRBD2 TRBV19 CASSTRGGTDTQYF TGTGCCAGTAGTACTCGGGGGGGGACAGATACGCAGTATTTT
. TRBJ1-5 . TRBV7-9 CASSLPGGNQPQHF TGTGCCAGCAGCTTACCAGGCGGTAATCAGCCCCAGCATTTT
. TRBJ2-2 . TRBV27 CASSRVTGELFF TGTGCCAGCAGTAGGGTTACCGGGGAGCTGTTTTTT
once TRBJ2-5 . TRBV27 CASSFDGEETQYF TGTGCCAGCAGTTTCGACGGGGAAGAGACCCAGTACTTC
. TRBJ1-2 . TRBV6-5 CASTLGANYGYTF TGTGCCAGCACTTTGGGTGCCAACTATGGCTACACCTTC
. TRBJ1-1 . TRBV6-6 CASSTTGWSNTEAFF TGTGCCAGCAGTACTACAGGTTGGTCGAACACTGAAGCTTTCTTT
few TRBJ2-7 . TRBV5-1 CASSLEGLYYEQYF TGCGCCAGCAGCTTGGAGGGCCTTTACTACGAGCAGTACTTC
once TRBJ1-2 . TRBV6-6 CASRPDRYGYTF TGTGCCAGCAGACCGGACCGGTATGGCTACACCTTC
. TRBJ1-4 . TRBV19 CASSIGQQGEKLFF TGTGCCAGTAGTATAGGCCAACAGGGTGAAAAACTGTTTTTT
once TRBJ1-3 TRBD1 TRBV4-2 CASSQPGTGVSFVSGNTIYF TGTGCCAGCAGCCAGCCGGGGACAGGTGTCTCGTTTGTTTCTGGAAACACCATATATTTT
. TRBJ1-6 . TRBV5-6 CASSLVSNSPLHF TGTGCCAGCAGCTTGGTGTCAAATTCACCCCTCCACTTT
. TRBJ1-2 . TRBV2 CASSEYRSNYGYTF TGTGCCAGCAGTGAATACAGATCGAACTATGGCTACACCTTC
. TRBJ2-1 . TRBV19 CASRFVGRDEQFF TGTGCCAGTAGGTTTGTCGGGCGCGATGAGCAGTTCTTC
. TRBJ2-2 . TRBV30 CAWSAGTDTGELFF TGTGCCTGGAGTGCAGGGACGGACACCGGGGAGCTGTTTTTT
. TRBJ2-1 . TRBV4-1 CASSQGGPAPYNEQFF TGCGCCAGCAGCCAAGGAGGGCCGGCCCCCTACAATGAGCAGTTCTTC
. TRBJ2-1 . TRBV7-9 CASTYSQGYEQFF TGTGCCAGCACTTATTCGCAGGGCTATGAGCAGTTCTTC
. TRBJ2-3 TRBD2 TRBV10-3 CAISDSGGADIDTQYF TGTGCCATCAGTGACAGCGGGGGGGCCGATATTGATACGCAGTATTTT